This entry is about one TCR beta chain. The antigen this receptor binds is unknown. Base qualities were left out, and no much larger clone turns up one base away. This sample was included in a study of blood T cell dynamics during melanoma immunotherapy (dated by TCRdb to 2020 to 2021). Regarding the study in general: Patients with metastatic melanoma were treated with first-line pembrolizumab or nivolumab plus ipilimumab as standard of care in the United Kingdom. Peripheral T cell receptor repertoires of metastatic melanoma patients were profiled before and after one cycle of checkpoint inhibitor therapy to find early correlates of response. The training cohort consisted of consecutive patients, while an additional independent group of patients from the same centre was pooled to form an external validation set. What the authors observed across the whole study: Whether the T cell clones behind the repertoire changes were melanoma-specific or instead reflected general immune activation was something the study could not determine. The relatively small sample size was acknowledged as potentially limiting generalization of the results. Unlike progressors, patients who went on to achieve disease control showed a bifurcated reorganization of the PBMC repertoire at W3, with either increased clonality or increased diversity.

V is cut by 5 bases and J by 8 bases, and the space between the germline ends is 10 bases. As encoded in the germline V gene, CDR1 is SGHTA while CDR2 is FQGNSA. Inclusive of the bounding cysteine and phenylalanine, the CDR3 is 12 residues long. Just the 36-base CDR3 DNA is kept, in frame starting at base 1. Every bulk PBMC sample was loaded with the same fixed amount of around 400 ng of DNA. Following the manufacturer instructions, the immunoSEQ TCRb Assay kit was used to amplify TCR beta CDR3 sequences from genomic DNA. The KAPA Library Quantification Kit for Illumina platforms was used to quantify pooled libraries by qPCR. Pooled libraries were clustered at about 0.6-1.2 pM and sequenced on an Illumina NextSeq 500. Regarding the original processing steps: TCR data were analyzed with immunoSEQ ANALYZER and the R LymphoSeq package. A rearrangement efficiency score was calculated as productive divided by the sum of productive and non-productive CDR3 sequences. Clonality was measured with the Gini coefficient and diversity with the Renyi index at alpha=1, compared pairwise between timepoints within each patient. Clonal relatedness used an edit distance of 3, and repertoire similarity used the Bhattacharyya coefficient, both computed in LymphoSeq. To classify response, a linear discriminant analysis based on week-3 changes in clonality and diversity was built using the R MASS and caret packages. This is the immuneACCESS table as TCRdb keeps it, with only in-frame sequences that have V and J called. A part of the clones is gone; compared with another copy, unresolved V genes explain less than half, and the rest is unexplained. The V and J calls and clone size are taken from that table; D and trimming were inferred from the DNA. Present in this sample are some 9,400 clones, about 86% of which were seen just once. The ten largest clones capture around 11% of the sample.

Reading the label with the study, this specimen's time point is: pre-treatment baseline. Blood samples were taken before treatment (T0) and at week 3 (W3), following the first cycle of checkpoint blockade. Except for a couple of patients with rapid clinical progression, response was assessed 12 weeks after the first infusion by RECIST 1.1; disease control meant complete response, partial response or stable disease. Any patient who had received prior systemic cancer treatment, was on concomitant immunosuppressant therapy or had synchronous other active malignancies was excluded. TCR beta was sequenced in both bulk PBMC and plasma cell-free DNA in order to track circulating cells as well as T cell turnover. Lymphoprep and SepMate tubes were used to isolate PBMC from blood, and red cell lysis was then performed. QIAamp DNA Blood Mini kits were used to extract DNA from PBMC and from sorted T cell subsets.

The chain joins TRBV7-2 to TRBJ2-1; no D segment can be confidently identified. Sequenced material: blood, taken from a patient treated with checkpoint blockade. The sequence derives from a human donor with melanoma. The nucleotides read TGTGCCAGCAGCCCCGGACGAGATGAGCAGTTCTTC. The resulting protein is CASSPGRDEQFF.